Below are 31 T cell receptor beta chains sequenced from a single sample in a study of blood T cell repertoires in COVID-19. This table comes from immunoSEQ multiplex PCR, and its TCRdb copy is limited to in-frame clones, with some not included. The sample shows tens of thousands of clones, around 83% of them seen only once. The sequenced sample was peripheral blood. These receptors were obtained from a man aged 50 to 59 with COVID-19, enrolled during active disease.

The V call is TRBV14, the J call TRBJ2-7, with a tentative D call TRBD1 (5 bases). Trimming removed 0 bases from V and 6 bases from J, with 9 bases in between. The CDR3 extends over 13 amino acids. Germline CDR1 SGHDN, CDR2 FVKESK. The CDR3 protein is CASSQDVGAEQYF. The CDR3 coding sequence is TGTGCCAGCAGCCAAGATGTAGGGGCCGAGCAGTACTTC.

The genes are TRBV7-2 and TRBJ2-7; possible D gene TRBD2, 5 bases. CDR3 size: 18 residues. Germline CDR1 SGHTA, CDR2 FQGNSA. Trimming removed 3 bases at V and 1 base at J, with 22 bases between. The CDR3 protein is CASSFKLPGLAGSYEQYF. DNA for the CDR3: TGTGCCAGCAGCTTTAAACTCCCTGGACTCGCCGGATCCTACGAGCAGTACTTC. The complete variable domain, with remaining parts taken from reference TRBV7-2 and TRBJ2-7, reads GAGVSQSPSNKVTEKGKDVELRCDPISGHTALYWYRQSLGQGLEFLIYFQGNSAPDKSGLPSDRFSAERTGGSVSTLTIQRTQQEDSAVYLCASSFKLPGLAGSYEQYFGPGTRLTVT.

V usage is TRBV30 and J usage is TRBJ2-1; 11 bases line up with TRBD2. The CDR3 sequence is 15 residues long. Germline-derived CDR1 and CDR2 are GTSNPN and SVGIG (reference sequence). With 0 bases clipped from V and 3 bases from J, the junction kept 1 base outside the gene matches. In DNA form, the CDR3 reads TGTGCCTGGAGTGTGCTAGCGGGAGGCTACAATGAGCAGTTCTTC. This sequence encodes CAWSVLAGGYNEQFF.

The rearrangement uses TRBV24-1 and TRBJ1-6; D is unclear. CDR3 length equals 13 residues. Trimming removed 9 bases at V and 7 bases at J, with 12 bases between. CDR1 KGHDR and CDR2 SFDVKD come from the germline V gene. The CDR3, as DNA: TGTGCCACCCAGGCCGGCGTGAATTCACCCCTCCACTTT. Protein: CATQAGVNSPLHF.

The rearrangement joins TRBV14 to TRBJ1-6, with D possibly being TRBD1 (5 bases). Trimming shortened V by 0 bases and J by 8 bases, and 17 bases separated the two germline ends. The CDR3 has 17 amino acids. Germline values: CDR1 SGHDN, CDR2 FVKESK. The CDR3, as DNA: TGTGCCAGCAGCCAAGATGTTGGTTGGCAGGGCTATTCACCCCTCCACTTT. Its translation: CASSQDVGWQGYSPLHF.

There are a few counts of this clone. The V call is TRBV7-2, the J call TRBJ1-1; D ambiguous. The CDR3 length is 14 residues. Germline CDR1 and CDR2: SGHTA and FQGNSA. Trimming cost V 1 base and J 6 bases, with 12 bases left between them. The CDR3 loop reads CASSLGWGGAEAFF. For the CDR3, the DNA is TGTGCCAGCAGCTTAGGTTGGGGAGGCGCTGAAGCTTTCTTT.

J is TRBJ2-1 and V is TRBV19; 14 bases are a match to TRBD2. This CDR3 has 16 amino acids. V gave up 2 bases and J gave up 9 bases; unmatched junction bases: 6. CDR1 is LNHDA, CDR2 SQIVND, per germline (reference sequence). This CDR3 reads CASSIRGLAGEAEQFF. CDR3 in DNA: TGTGCCAGTAGTATAAGGGGACTAGCGGGAGAAGCTGAGCAGTTCTTC.

This chain joins TRBV29-1 and TRBJ2-1; D may be TRBD2 (6 bases). Trimming took off 6 bases at V and 7 bases at J, with 10 bases between the two ends. The CDR3 sequence is 11 residues long. Germline-derived CDR1 and CDR2 are SQVTM and ANQGSEA. CDR3 coding DNA: TGCAGCGTGGGGGAGGTGAATGAGCAGTTCTTC. The encoded protein is CSVGEVNEQFF.

The CDR3 loop is CASSLASGTSRETQYF. The CDR3 nucleotides read TGTGCCAGCAGCTTAGCAAGCGGGACGAGTCGGGAGACCCAGTACTTC. The gene calls are TRBV7-9 and TRBJ2-5; TRBD2 aligns across 7 bases. V lost 0 bases, J lost 5 bases, and 9 bases stayed unmatched. The germline CDR1 and CDR2 sequences are SEHNR and FQNEAQ (reference sequence). The CDR3 loop spans 16 amino acids.

The chain uses TRBV15 and TRBJ2-3; no firm D call. Germline CDR1 LNHNV, CDR2 YYDKDF (reference sequence). Between the trimmed V and J ends, which lost 5 bases and 1 base, there was a span of 10 bases. The CDR3 contains 14 residues. The DNA for the CDR3 is TGTGCCACCAGCCCCGGGTCGGGCACAGATACGCAGTATTTT. Translating it yields CATSPGSGTDTQYF.

V gene TRBV28 combines with J gene TRBJ2-7; no clear D. The germline CDR1 and CDR2 sequences are MDHEN and SYDVKM. The CDR3 extends over 12 amino acids. V dropped 6 bases and J dropped 3 bases, with 9 bases sitting between them. The CDR3 spells CASSLPRYEQYF. The CDR3 DNA is TGTGCCAGCAGCTTACCTCGCTACGAGCAGTACTTC.

This chain connects TRBV10-3 to TRBJ1-2, with D unclear. The ends were cut back, 0 bases at V and 2 bases at J, with 7 bases in the middle. CDR3 length: 14 amino acids. Looked up from germline, CDR1 is ENHRY and CDR2 is SYGVKD. The CDR3 region is CAISESGRNYGYTF. The CDR3 DNA sequence: TGTGCCATCAGTGAGTCGGGCAGAAACTATGGCTACACCTTC.

The chain carries TRBV30 and TRBJ1-4, with 9 bases identical to TRBD1. The CDR3 sequence is 14 residues long. V trimming: 2 bases; J trimming: 7 bases; junction bases outside the gene matches: 5. The germline V gene has CDR1 GTSNPN and CDR2 SVGIG (reference sequence). Here the CDR3 reads CAWSYTGGSEKLFF. CDR3 sequence (DNA): TGTGCCTGGAGTTACACAGGGGGCAGTGAAAAACTGTTTTTT.

This clone turned up a few times. J is TRBJ2-7 and V is TRBV29-1, with 7 bases fitting TRBD2. Germline CDR1 is SQVTM and CDR2 is ANQGSEA. V gave up 3 bases and J gave up 6 bases; unmatched junction bases: 11. This CDR3 has 14 amino acids. DNA of the CDR3: TGCAGCGTTGATCTGGGCGGGAGTCGGAGCGAGCAGTACTTC. Translation gives CSVDLGGSRSEQYF.

The count of this clone is one. V gene TRBV28 combines with J gene TRBJ2-1; 10 positions agree with TRBD2. Germline CDR1 reads MDHEN; CDR2 reads SYDVKM. This CDR3 has 16 residues. V lost 6 bases, J lost 2 bases, and 7 bases stayed unmatched. The CDR3 protein is CASRSSSGRAYNEQFF. For the CDR3, the DNA is TGTGCCAGCAGATCCTCAAGCGGGAGGGCCTACAATGAGCAGTTCTTC. Full variable domain (outside the CDR3, taken from reference TRBV28 and TRBJ2-1): DVKVTQSSRYLVKRTGEKVFLECVQDMDHENMFWYRQDPGLGLRLIYFSYDVKMKEKGDIPEGYSVSREKKERFSLILESASTNQTSMYLCASRSSSGRAYNEQFFGPGTRLTVL.

V usage is TRBV5-1 and J usage is TRBJ2-5; a weak D match, TRBD1 (8 bases). Germline loops: CDR1 SGHRS, CDR2 YFSETQ. The CDR3 is made up of 15 amino acids. The V end lost 2 bases, the J end lost 4 bases, and 15 bases lay between the germline ends. This chain's CDR3 is CASSFGQGGGETQYF. The CDR3 DNA sequence: TGCGCCAGCAGCTTCGGACAGGGAGGGGGAGAGACCCAGTACTTC.

This clone was recorded a few times. This chain links TRBV7-2 with TRBJ2-4; no reliable D call. The CDR3 totals 14 residues. With 6 bases removed from V and 0 bases from J, the gap between germline ends came to 9 bases. Germline CDR1 is SGHTA and CDR2 is FQGNSA. The CDR3 sequence is CASSYNIAKNIQYF. Here the CDR3 DNA reads TGTGCCAGCAGTTATAATATAGCCAAAAACATTCAGTACTTC. Looking up the rest from reference TRBV7-2 and TRBJ2-4 gives the full variable domain: GAGVSQSPSNKVTEKGKDVELRCDPISGHTALYWYRQSLGQGLEFLIYFQGNSAPDKSGLPSDRFSAERTGGSVSTLTIQRTQQEDSAVYLCASSYNIAKNIQYFGAGTRLSVL.

J is TRBJ2-1 and V is TRBV10-1, with D tentatively TRBD1 (5 bases). The CDR3 extends over 16 amino acids. The germline V and J ends were trimmed by 6 bases and 8 bases, with 23 bases remaining between them. The germline CDR1 and CDR2 sequences are WNHNN and SYGVQD (reference sequence). CDR3 sequence reads: CASSPGQGGLGDEQFF. In DNA, the CDR3 is TGCGCCAGCAGCCCCGGGCAGGGCGGCCTTGGGGATGAGCAGTTCTTC.

This chain joins TRBV7-8 and TRBJ1-1; D unresolved. CDR1 is SGHVS and CDR2 is FQNEAQ in the germline V gene. The CDR3 loop spans 13 amino acids. Trimming took off 3 bases at V and 9 bases at J, with 14 bases between the two ends. CDR3: CASSLFGVEQAFF. DNA of the CDR3: TGTGCCAGCAGCTTGTTTGGAGTCGAGCAAGCTTTCTTT.

J is TRBJ2-2 and V is TRBV6-4, with 9 bases identical to TRBD1. The CDR3 consists of 15 residues. J was trimmed by 3 bases and V by 8 bases; bases with no gene match: 7. Germline CDR1 MRHNA, CDR2 SNTAGT. Here the CDR3 DNA reads TGTGCCAGCCGAGGGGACAGGGCGGACACCGGGGAGCTGTTTTTT. Its protein is CASRGDRADTGELFF.

V gene TRBV7-6 combines with J gene TRBJ2-1; 7 bases align to TRBD2. V gave up 2 bases and J gave up 7 bases; unmatched junction bases: 8. CDR3 length: 15 amino acids. Germline V gene sequence: CDR1 SGHVS, CDR2 FNYEAQ. This CDR3 is CASSLRGGPGNEQFF. The CDR3 DNA reads as TGTGCCAGCAGCTTAAGGGGAGGGCCCGGGAATGAGCAGTTCTTC.

The chain employs TRBV19 and TRBJ2-5; weak D call: TRBD2 (5 bases). Trimming stripped 6 bases from V and 3 bases from J, with 11 bases between. The V gene's germline CDR1 is LNHDA and CDR2 SQIVND (reference sequence). The CDR3 runs to 13 residues. The chain's CDR3 is CASRDTSKETQYF. The CDR3 nucleotides read TGTGCCAGTAGAGACACTAGTAAAGAGACCCAGTACTTC.

V usage is TRBV12-3 or TRBV12-4 and J usage is TRBJ2-2, with unresolved D. Trimming left V 5 bases short and J 6 bases short, with 10 bases between. CDR3 size: 13 residues. CDR3 nucleotide sequence: TGTGCCAGCAGTGGGCAATCTGCCGGGGAGCTGTTTTTT. Its protein product is CASSGQSAGELFF.

The chain carries TRBV2 and TRBJ2-1; possibly TRBD1 for D (6 bases). Trimming shortened V by 6 bases and J by 0 bases, and 15 bases separated the two germline ends. The CDR3 is 16 amino acids. CDR1 SNHLY and CDR2 FYNNEI come from the germline V gene. The CDR3: CASRKGVDFSYNEQFF. DNA of the CDR3: TGTGCCAGCAGAAAGGGGGTGGACTTCTCCTACAATGAGCAGTTCTTC.

This chain uses TRBV9 with TRBJ1-1; the match to TRBD1 covers 9 bases. The germline gives CDR1 SGDLS, CDR2 YYNGEE. With 3 bases clipped from V and 6 bases from J, the junction kept 9 bases outside the gene matches. The CDR3 totals 15 residues. The CDR3 sequence: CASSAGTGSPAEAFF. CDR3 sequence (DNA): TGTGCCAGCAGCGCGGGGACAGGGTCCCCAGCTGAAGCTTTCTTT.

The genes are TRBV11-2 and TRBJ2-2; tentatively, D is TRBD2 (6 bases). Germline CDR1 SGHAT, CDR2 FQNNGV. The CDR3 is made up of 15 amino acids. The germline V and J ends were trimmed by 2 bases and 6 bases, with 13 bases remaining between them. CDR3 in DNA: TGTGCCAGCAGCTTACGGGAGAAATTGGCCGGGGAGCTGTTTTTT. This translates into CASSLREKLAGELFF.

V is TRBV10-3 and J is TRBJ1-1; D remains unclear. With 3 bases removed from V and 9 bases from J, the gap between germline ends came to 23 bases. Germline CDR1 and CDR2: ENHRY and SYGVKD. CDR3 size: 16 residues. The DNA of the CDR3 is TGTGCCATCAGTGATGCTACCCGGGGAACGCCTGACAAAGCTTTCTTT. Protein: CAISDATRGTPDKAFF.

The rearrangement uses TRBV6-1 and TRBJ1-2; D unclear. The CDR3 runs to 14 residues. Germline CDR1 MNHNS, CDR2 SASEGT. Trimming left V 3 bases short and J 12 bases short, with 20 bases between. CDR3 in amino acids: CASSELGKGIAHTF. CDR3 sequence (DNA): TGTGCCAGCAGTGAGCTCGGGAAAGGGATCGCCCACACCTTC.

The chain links TRBV11-3 to TRBJ2-2; TRBD2 matches at 9 bases. Trimming cost V 5 bases and J 7 bases; bases outside gene matches: 11. The CDR3 has 16 residues. Per germline, CDR1 SGHNT and CDR2 YENEEA. CDR3 protein: CASSPRAGGGVGELFF. CDR3 DNA sequence: TGTGCCAGCAGCCCGAGAGCGGGAGGTGGCGTCGGGGAGCTGTTTTTT.

In its sample, this clone was seen once. This rearrangement joins TRBV7-9 to TRBJ2-7, with TRBD2 identical over 12 bases. This CDR3 comprises 15 residues. Trimming at V came to 1 base and at J to 6 bases, leaving 4 bases not matched to a gene. The germline gives CDR1 SEHNR, CDR2 FQNEAQ (reference sequence). The CDR3 protein is CASSLELAGGAEQYF. DNA for the CDR3: TGTGCCAGCAGCTTAGAACTAGCGGGAGGTGCCGAGCAGTACTTC.

The V call is TRBV7-9, the J call TRBJ1-1, with D possibly matching TRBD1 (6 bases). Germline CDR1 is SEHNR and CDR2 is FQNEAQ (reference sequence). V shed 3 bases and J shed 2 bases, with 7 bases lying between them. The CDR3 consists of 13 residues. The CDR3 region is CASSFGGNTEAFF. Written as DNA, the CDR3 is TGTGCCAGCAGCTTTGGGGGCAACACTGAAGCTTTCTTT.